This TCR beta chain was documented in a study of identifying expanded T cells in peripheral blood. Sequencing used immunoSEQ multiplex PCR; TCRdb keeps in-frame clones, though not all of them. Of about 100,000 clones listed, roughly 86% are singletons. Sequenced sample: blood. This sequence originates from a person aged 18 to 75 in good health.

The CDR3 DNA follows: TGCAGCGTTGTTTTAGGTGCAGGGAATGTCAATCAGCCCCAGCATTTT. Encoded protein: CSVVLGAGNVNQPQHF. This chain joins TRBV29-1 and TRBJ1-5; tentative D call: TRBD1 (5 bases). The CDR3 loop spans 16 amino acids. With 4 bases removed from V and 3 bases from J, the gap between germline ends came to 19 bases. Germline CDR1 SQVTM, CDR2 ANQGSEA.